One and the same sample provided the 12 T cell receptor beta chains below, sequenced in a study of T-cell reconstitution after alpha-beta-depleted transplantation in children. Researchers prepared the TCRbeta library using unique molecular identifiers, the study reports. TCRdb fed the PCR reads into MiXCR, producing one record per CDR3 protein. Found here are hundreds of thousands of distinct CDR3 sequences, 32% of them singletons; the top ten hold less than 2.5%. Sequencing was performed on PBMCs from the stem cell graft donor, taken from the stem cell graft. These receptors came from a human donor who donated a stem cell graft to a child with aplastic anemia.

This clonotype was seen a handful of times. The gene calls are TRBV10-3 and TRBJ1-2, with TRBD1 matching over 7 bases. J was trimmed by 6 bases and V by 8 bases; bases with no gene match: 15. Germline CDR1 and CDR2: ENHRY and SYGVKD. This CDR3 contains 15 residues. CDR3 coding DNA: TGTGCCATCGGCGGGGACAGCGACTATGAAGATGGCTACACCTTC. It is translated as CAIGGDSDYEDGYTF.

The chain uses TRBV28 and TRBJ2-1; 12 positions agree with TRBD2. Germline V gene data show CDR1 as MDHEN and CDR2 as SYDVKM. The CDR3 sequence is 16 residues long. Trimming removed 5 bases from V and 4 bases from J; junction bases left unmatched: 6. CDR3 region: CASSRLAGAVYNEQFF. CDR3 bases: TGTGCCAGCAGTCGACTAGCGGGAGCTGTTTACAATGAGCAGTTCTTC.

CDR3 region: CASRPLGDTQYF. The CDR3 DNA reads as TGCGCCAGCAGACCCCTGGGGGATACGCAGTATTTT. This chain connects TRBV5-1 to TRBJ2-3, with D hard to call. V was shortened by 5 bases and J by 6 bases, with 10 bases between the two germline ends. From germline, CDR1 is SGHRS and CDR2 YFSETQ. The CDR3 has 12 amino acids.

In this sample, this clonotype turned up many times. The DNA of the CDR3 is TGTGCCTGGAGTGGAATAGCGGGAGTCAATGAGCAGTTCTTC. This codes for CAWSGIAGVNEQFF. The chain joins TRBV30 to TRBJ2-1, with 9 bases matching TRBD2. The J segment lost 6 bases and the V segment lost 1 base, leaving 4 bases of the junction unmatched. Germline CDR1 GTSNPN, CDR2 SVGIG (reference sequence). The CDR3 is made up of 14 amino acids.

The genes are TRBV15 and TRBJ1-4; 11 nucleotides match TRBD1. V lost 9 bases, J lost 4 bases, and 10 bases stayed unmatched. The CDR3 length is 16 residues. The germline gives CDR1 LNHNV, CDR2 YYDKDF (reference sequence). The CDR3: CATTRTGGGSNEKLFF. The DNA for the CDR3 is TGTGCCACTACCCGGACAGGGGGCGGGAGTAATGAAAAACTGTTTTTT.

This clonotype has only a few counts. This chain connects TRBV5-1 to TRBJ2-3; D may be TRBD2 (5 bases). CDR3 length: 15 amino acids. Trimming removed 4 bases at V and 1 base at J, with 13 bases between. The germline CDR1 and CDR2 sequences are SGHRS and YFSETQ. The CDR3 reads CASSPGGVGTDTQYF. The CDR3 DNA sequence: TGCGCCAGCAGCCCCGGAGGTGTCGGCACAGATACGCAGTATTTT.

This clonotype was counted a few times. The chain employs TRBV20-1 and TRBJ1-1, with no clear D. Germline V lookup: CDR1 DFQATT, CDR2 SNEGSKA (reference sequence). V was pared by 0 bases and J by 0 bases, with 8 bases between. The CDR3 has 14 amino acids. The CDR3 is CSARDGSLNTEAFF. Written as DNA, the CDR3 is TGCAGTGCTAGAGATGGCAGCTTGAACACTGAAGCTTTCTTT.

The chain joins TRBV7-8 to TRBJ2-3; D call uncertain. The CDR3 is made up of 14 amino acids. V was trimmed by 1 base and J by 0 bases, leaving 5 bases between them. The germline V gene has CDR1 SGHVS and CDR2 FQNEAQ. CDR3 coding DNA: TGTGCCAGCAGCTTAGTAATGAGCACAGATACGCAGTATTTT. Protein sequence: CASSLVMSTDTQYF.

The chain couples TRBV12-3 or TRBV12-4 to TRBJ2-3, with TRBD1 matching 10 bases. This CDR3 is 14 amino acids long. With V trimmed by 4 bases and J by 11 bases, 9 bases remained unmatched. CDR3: CASSYRDRGTWQYF. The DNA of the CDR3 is TGTGCCAGCAGTTACCGGGACAGGGGTACGTGGCAGTATTTT.

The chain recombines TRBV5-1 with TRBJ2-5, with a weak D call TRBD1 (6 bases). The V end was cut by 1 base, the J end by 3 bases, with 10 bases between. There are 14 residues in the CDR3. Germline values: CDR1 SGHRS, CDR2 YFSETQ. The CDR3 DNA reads TGCGCCAGCAGCTTGACAGGGAATAAAGAGACCCAGTACTTC. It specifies CASSLTGNKETQYF.

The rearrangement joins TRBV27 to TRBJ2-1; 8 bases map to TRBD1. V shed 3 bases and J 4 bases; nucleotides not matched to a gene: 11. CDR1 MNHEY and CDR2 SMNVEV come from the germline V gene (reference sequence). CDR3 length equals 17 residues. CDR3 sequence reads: CASSLGPGTGKYNEQFF. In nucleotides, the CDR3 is TGTGCCAGCAGTTTGGGACCCGGGACAGGAAAATACAATGAGCAGTTCTTC.

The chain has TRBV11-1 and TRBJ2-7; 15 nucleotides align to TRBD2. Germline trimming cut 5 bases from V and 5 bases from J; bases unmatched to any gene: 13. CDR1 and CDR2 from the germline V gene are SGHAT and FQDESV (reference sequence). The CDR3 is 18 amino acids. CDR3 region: CASSPGLAGGTAGDEQYF. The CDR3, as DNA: TGTGCCAGCAGCCCGGGACTAGCGGGGGGCACTGCTGGCGACGAGCAGTACTTC. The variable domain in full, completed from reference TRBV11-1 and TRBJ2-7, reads EAEVAQSPRYKITEKSQAVAFWCDPISGHATLYWYRQILGQGPELLVQFQDESVVDDSQLPKDRFSAERLKGVDSTLKIQPAELGDSAMYLCASSPGLAGGTAGDEQYFGPGTRLTVT.